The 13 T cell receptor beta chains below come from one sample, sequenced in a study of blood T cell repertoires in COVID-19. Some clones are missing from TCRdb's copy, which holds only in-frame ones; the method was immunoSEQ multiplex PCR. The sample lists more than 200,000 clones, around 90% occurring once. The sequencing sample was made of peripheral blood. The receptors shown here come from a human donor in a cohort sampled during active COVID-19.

CDR3 bases: TGTGCCAGCAGCTTGAACGCGGGATCCTACGAGCAGTACTTC. Amino acids: CASSLNAGSYEQYF. V usage is TRBV7-3 and J usage is TRBJ2-7, with D perhaps matching TRBD2 (6 bases). Germline V gene sequence: CDR1 SGHTA, CDR2 FQGTGA. This CDR3 region has 14 residues. Trimming took off 3 bases at V and 1 base at J, with 10 bases between the two ends. The full variable domain, its missing parts supplied by reference TRBV7-3 and TRBJ2-7, is GAGVSQTPSNKVTEKGKYVELRCDPISGHTALYWYRQSLGQGPEFLIYFQGTGAADDSGLPNDRFFAVRPEGSVSTLKIQRTERGDSAVYLCASSLNAGSYEQYFGPGTRLTVT.

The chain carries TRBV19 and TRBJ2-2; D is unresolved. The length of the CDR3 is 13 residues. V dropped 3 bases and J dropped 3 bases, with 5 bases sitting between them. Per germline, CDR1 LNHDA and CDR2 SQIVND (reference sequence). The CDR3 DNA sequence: TGTGCCAGTAGTATCGAGTACACCGGGGAGCTGTTTTTT. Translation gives CASSIEYTGELFF.

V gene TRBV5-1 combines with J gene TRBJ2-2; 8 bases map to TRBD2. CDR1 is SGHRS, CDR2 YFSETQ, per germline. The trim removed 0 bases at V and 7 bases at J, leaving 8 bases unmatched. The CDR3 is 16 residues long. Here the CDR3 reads CASSLVAGRGFGELFF. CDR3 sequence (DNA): TGCGCCAGCAGCTTGGTAGCGGGACGCGGTTTCGGGGAGCTGTTTTTT.

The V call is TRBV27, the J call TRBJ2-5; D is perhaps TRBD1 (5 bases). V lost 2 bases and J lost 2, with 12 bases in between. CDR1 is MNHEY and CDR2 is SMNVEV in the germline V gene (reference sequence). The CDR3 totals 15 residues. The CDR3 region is CASSLVPGRQETQYF. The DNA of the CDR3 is TGTGCCAGCAGTTTAGTTCCAGGGCGGCAAGAGACCCAGTACTTC.

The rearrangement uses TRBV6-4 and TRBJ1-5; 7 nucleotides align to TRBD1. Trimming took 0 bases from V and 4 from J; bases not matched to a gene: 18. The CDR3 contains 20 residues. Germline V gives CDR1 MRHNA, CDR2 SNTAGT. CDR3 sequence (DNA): TGTGCCAGCAGTGACTCCTTCATCCACCTTGGGGGGACAGATAATCAGCCCCAGCATTTT. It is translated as CASSDSFIHLGGTDNQPQHF.

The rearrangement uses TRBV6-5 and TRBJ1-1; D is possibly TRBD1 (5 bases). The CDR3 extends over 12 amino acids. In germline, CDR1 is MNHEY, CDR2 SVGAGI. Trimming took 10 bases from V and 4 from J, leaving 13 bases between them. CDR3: CATVAGGTEAFF. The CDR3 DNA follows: TGTGCCACTGTGGCCGGGGGCACTGAAGCTTTCTTT.

The CDR3 loop reads CASRPREGNNYGYTF. CDR3 nucleotide sequence: TGTGCCAGCAGGCCGAGGGAGGGAAATAACTATGGCTACACCTTC. The V and J genes are TRBV5-4 and TRBJ1-2; D is unclear. Germline-derived CDR1 and CDR2 are SGHNT and YYREEE (reference sequence). The CDR3 runs to 15 residues. The ends were cut back, 5 bases at V and 1 base at J, with 15 bases in the middle.

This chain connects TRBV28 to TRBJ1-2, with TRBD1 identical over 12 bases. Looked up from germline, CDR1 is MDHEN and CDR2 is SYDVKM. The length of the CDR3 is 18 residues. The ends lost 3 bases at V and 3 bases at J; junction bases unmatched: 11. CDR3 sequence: CASSFLGDRGRLDYGYTF. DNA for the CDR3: TGTGCCAGCAGTTTTTTGGGGGACAGGGGGCGATTGGACTATGGCTACACCTTC.

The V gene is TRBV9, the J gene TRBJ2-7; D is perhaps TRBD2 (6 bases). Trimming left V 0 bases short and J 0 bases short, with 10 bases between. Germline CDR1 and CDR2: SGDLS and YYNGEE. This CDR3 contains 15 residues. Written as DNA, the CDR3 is TGTGCCAGCAGCGTAGCGGGTAGCGGCTCCTACGAGCAGTACTTC. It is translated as CASSVAGSGSYEQYF.

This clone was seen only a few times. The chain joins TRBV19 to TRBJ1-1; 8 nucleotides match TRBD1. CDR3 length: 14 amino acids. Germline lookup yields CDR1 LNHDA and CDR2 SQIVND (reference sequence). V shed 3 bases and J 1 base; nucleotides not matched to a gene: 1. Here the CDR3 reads CASSIQGANTEAFF. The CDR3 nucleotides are TGTGCCAGTAGTATCCAGGGGGCGAACACTGAAGCTTTCTTT.

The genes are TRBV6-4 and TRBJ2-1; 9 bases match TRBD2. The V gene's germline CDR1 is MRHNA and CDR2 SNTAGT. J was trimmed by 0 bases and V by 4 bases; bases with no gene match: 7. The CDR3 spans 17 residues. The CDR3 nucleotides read TGTGCCAGCAGTGCAGGGCTAGCGGGAAGCTCCTACAATGAGCAGTTCTTC. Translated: CASSAGLAGSSYNEQFF.

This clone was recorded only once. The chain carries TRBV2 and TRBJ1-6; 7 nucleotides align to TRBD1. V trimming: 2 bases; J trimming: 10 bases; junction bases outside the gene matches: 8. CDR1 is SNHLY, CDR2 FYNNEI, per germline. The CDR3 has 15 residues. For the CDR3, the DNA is TGTGCCAGCAGTGAAATGGGGACAGCAGGATCACCCCTCCACTTT. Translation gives CASSEMGTAGSPLHF. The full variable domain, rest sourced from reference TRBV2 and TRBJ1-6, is EPEVTQTPSHQVTQMGQEVILRCVPISNHLYFYWYRQILGQKVEFLVSFYNNEISEKSEIFDDQFSVERPDGSNFTLKIRSTKLEDSAMYFCASSEMGTAGSPLHFGNGTRLTVT.

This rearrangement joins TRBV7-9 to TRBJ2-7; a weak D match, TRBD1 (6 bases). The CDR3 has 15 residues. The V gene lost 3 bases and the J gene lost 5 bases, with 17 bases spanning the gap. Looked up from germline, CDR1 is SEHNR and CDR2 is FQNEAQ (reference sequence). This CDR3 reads CASSFLRAGVDEQYF. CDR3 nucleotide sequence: TGTGCCAGCAGCTTTCTTCGGGCAGGGGTTGACGAGCAGTACTTC.